This TCR beta chain appears in the sequencing data of a study of tumor-infiltrating lymphocytes in primary liver carcinoma. Study overall: Surgeons resected the patients' primary liver carcinomas. Productive TCRbeta read yields ran from roughly 3.8 to 7.5 million per sample and were similar between tissues.

With a constant-region primer, TCR beta cDNA was made from approximately 520 ng of total RNA. For TCR beta, libraries were produced by three nested multiplex PCR rounds using slightly modified ARM-PCR. A C-beta reverse primer and TRBV1-TRBV30 forward primers served in each of the first two PCR rounds, at about 10 cycles apiece. Using its own MiXCR run on the multiplex PCR reads, TCRdb lists one record per CDR3 protein. This table has approximately 330,000 distinct CDR3 sequences, less than 75% appearing once. The study's findings and limits: Blood trailed tumors significantly in top-250-clone fraction (p = 0.039).

This CDR3 has 15 residues. CDR1 and CDR2 from the germline V gene are SGHKS and YYEKEE (reference sequence). Unsorted whole blood supplied the RNA, and germline DNA was extracted too. Patients showed chronic HBV infection and an absence of prior treatment. Turning to this clonotype: Antigen specificity is unknown. This may be a read error: a much more frequent sequence differs by one nucleotide.

The source of this sequence is a man aged 40-49 years with primary liver carcinoma and hepatitis B virus infection. The V gene is TRBV5-5, the J gene TRBJ2-3, with D tentatively TRBD1 (7 bases). Sequencing was done on a sample of peripheral blood. The CDR3 bases are TGTGCCAGCGGCTTGGAGGGGGCCGATACAGATACGCAGTATTTT. Encoded protein: CASGLEGADTDTQYF.